This T cell receptor (beta chain) derives from a study of T-cell reconstitution after alpha-beta-depleted transplantation in children. Unique molecular identifiers were incorporated when the TCRbeta library was constructed. Via MiXCR, TCRdb re-called the PCR reads, giving one row per CDR3 protein. This sample has nearly 550,000 distinct CDR3 sequences, with approximately 20% found just once. Germline V CDR1 and CDR2: MDHEN, SYDVKM. The CDR3 extends over 15 amino acids. The ends were cut back, 6 bases at V and 0 bases at J, with 9 bases in the middle. This chain connects TRBV28 to TRBJ2-6; D is unclear. The sample in question was PBMCs from the stem cell graft donor, obtained from the stem cell graft. The source of this sequence is a human donor who donated a stem cell graft to a child with acute lymphoblastic leukemia. This CDR3 is CASRDDSSGANVLTF. The CDR3 nucleotides are TGTGCCAGCAGGGACGATAGCTCTGGGGCCAACGTCCTGACTTTC.